A selection of T cell receptor beta chains follows, all from one sample in a study of T cell responses to AZD1222 COVID-19 vaccine. Measured with immunoSEQ multiplex PCR; TCRdb has only the in-frame clones, and not every one. The sample lists more than 100,000 clones; approximately 85% were seen once. The sequencing here drew on peripheral blood, taken on day 0 of AZD1222 vaccination. Receptor source: an adult in good health. Each CDR3 is given with its conserved first and last residue. Fields, in order: CDR3 DNA, CDR3 protein, V gene, J gene, D gene, clone size. D genes are given only for firm matches. The size field is filled for only some rows; it gives once, few, many or a size class.

TGCGCCAGCAGCTTAGACAGGGGGCGGGATGAGCAGTTCTTC	CASSLDRGRDEQFF	TRBV5-1	TRBJ2-1	TRBD1	NA
TGCGCCAGCAGCCAAGACTACGGAACCTACGAGCAGTACTTC	CASSQDYGTYEQYF	TRBV4-3	TRBJ2-7	NA	NA
TGTGCCAGCAGCTTAGGTCCGTCCAACAAAGAGACCCAGTACTTC	CASSLGPSNKETQYF	TRBV7-9	TRBJ2-5	NA	NA
TGTGCCAGCAGACCTGGGACAGGGGACAATTCACCCCTCCACTTT	CASRPGTGDNSPLHF	TRBV28	TRBJ1-6	TRBD1	NA
TGTGCCAGCAGCGTATTTAGCGGGGGAACTGAAGCTTTCTTT	CASSVFSGGTEAFF	TRBV9	TRBJ1-1	NA	NA
TGTGCCAGCAAGCGGACAGAAAAGTATTTAGAAAAACTGTTTTTT	CASKRTEKYLEKLFF	TRBV2	TRBJ1-4	NA	NA
TGTGCCAGCAGCCCGGGTCGGACTGAAGCTTTCTTT	CASSPGRTEAFF	TRBV7-9	TRBJ1-1	NA	NA
TGTGCCAGCAGCCAAGATTCCGGGACAGGACACTCTGGAAACACCATATATTTT	CASSQDSGTGHSGNTIYF	TRBV3-1/TRBV3-2	TRBJ1-3	TRBD1	NA
TGCGCCAGCAGCCTGGACTACAGCTCCTACAATGAGCAGTTCTTC	CASSLDYSSYNEQFF	TRBV5-1	TRBJ2-1	NA	NA
TGTGCCAGCAGGGGGGCGGTAGACACTGAAGCTTTCTTT	CASRGAVDTEAFF	TRBV6-5	TRBJ1-1	NA	once
TGTGCCAGCAGCACCCGGACAGGGGGAAATGAAAAACTGTTTTTT	CASSTRTGGNEKLFF	TRBV11-3	TRBJ1-4	TRBD1	few
TGTGCCAGCAGCTTAGAATCGGACAGGGGTGGCTACACCTTC	CASSLESDRGGYTF	TRBV11-2	TRBJ1-2	TRBD1	NA
TGTGCCACCAGTGCGTCGGGGGGGCCAGATACGCAGTATTTT	CATSASGGPDTQYF	TRBV24-1	TRBJ2-3	TRBD2	few
TGTGCCATTAGAAGGGTGAAGGCGGGTGAGACCCAGTACTTC	CAIRRVKAGETQYF	TRBV7-8	TRBJ2-5	NA	once
TGTGCCAGCAGCTCGCCCTGGGCGGGCACAGATACGCAGTATTTT	CASSSPWAGTDTQYF	TRBV7-9	TRBJ2-3	NA	once
TGTGCCAGCAGTGATAACGGACCTTACGCCGAGGGTCAGCCCCAGCATTTT	CASSDNGPYAEGQPQHF	TRBV2	TRBJ1-5	NA	few
TGCGCCAGCAGCTGGGACTACCCCAGCGGCGAGCAGTTCTTC	CASSWDYPSGEQFF	TRBV5-1	TRBJ2-1	TRBD2	NA
TGTGCCAGCAGCAAATACAGTAACACTGAAGCTTTCTTT	CASSKYSNTEAFF	TRBV12-3/TRBV12-4	TRBJ1-1	NA	few
TGTGCCAGCAGTCTTGGACAGGGGTTACACGAGCAGTACTTC	CASSLGQGLHEQYF	TRBV6-5	TRBJ2-7	TRBD1	NA
TGTGCCAGCAGTGAACAGGGAGATGGGGCCAACGTCCTGACTTTC	CASSEQGDGANVLTF	TRBV6-1	TRBJ2-6	NA	NA
TGTGCCAGCAGCGCCCAAGGTATCAGCAACACCATATATTTT	CASSAQGISNTIYF	TRBV6-5	TRBJ1-3	NA	NA
TGTGCCAGCAGCTTCCCTGACAGGTTAGACACTGAAGCTTTCTTT	CASSFPDRLDTEAFF	TRBV5-4	TRBJ1-1	NA	NA
TGTGCCAGCAGTGAAGCGCAGAATCAGCCCCAGCATTTT	CASSEAQNQPQHF	TRBV6-1	TRBJ1-5	NA	NA
TGTGCCAGCAGCTCGGGCCTCGGGGAGCTGTTTTTT	CASSSGLGELFF	TRBV7-9	TRBJ2-2	NA	NA
TGTGCCAGTAGTATGCCCGGTGAGAACACTGAAGCTTTCTTT	CASSMPGENTEAFF	TRBV19	TRBJ1-1	NA	NA
TGTGCCAGCAGGCTTGGGGGGACGGTCTATGGCTACACCTTC	CASRLGGTVYGYTF	TRBV6-5	TRBJ1-2	NA	NA
TGTGCCAGCAGCTCAGGGACAGACCATCAGCCCCAGCATTTT	CASSSGTDHQPQHF	TRBV7-9	TRBJ1-5	TRBD1	NA
TGTGCCAGCAGCTTAGTAGAGGGGCGAGCTGAGCAGTTCTTC	CASSLVEGRAEQFF	TRBV11-2	TRBJ2-1	NA	NA
TGTGCCAGCAGCTTAGAAGGGTCCAGGAGCACTGAAGCTTTCTTT	CASSLEGSRSTEAFF	TRBV7-2	TRBJ1-1	NA	NA
TGCGCCAGCAGCTCGGCGGGGGGGAGTACCCCGGGAGAGCAGTACTTC	CASSSAGGSTPGEQYF	TRBV5-1	TRBJ2-7	TRBD2	NA
TGTGCCAGCAGCTTAGGGGGCCAGTTGGGACAGCCCCAGCATTTT	CASSLGGQLGQPQHF	TRBV7-9	TRBJ1-5	NA	NA
TGTGCCAGTAGTATGCGTGGGGTTCCCGGAATGAACACTGAAGCTTTCTTT	CASSMRGVPGMNTEAFF	TRBV19	TRBJ1-1	NA	NA
TGTGCCAGCTCAACGGACCTGGGGGGTACTGAAGCTTTCTTT	CASSTDLGGTEAFF	TRBV18	TRBJ1-1	NA	NA
TGTGCTAGTGGTTTGGTAGGTGTCGTACCCTACGAGCAGTACTTC	CASGLVGVVPYEQYF	TRBV12-5	TRBJ2-7	NA	once
TGTGCCAGTAGTATAGGGGGGTTCCATCAGCCCCAGCATTTT	CASSIGGFHQPQHF	TRBV19	TRBJ1-5	NA	few